This is a list of T cell receptor beta chains from one sample in a study of T cells in Graves' hyperthyroidism and ophthalmopathy. Each CDR3 protein gets one entry after TCRdb re-called the multiplex PCR reads with MiXCR. There are about half a million distinct CDR3 sequences in the sample; 15% to 20% occur only once, and roughly 44% lies in the top ten. Sample: blood. The receptors come from a middle-aged man with Graves' ophthalmopathy. Each CDR3 is given without its conserved first and last residue. The D gene is left open where the match is weak.

>.|TRBV29-1
SALHTEAF
>.|TRBV18
ASSPHNLGRGMYEQY
>TRBD2|TRBV28
ASSSAGHEQY
>.|TRBV6-9
ASSFASGSPF
>TRBD1|TRBV6-2/TRBV6-3
ASSDGTGGAPGNTIY
>TRBD2|TRBV9
ASSTRTSGPYEQY
>TRBD1|TRBV19
ASSIKTGVTEAF
>.|TRBV2
ASSEGTWNTEAF
>TRBD2|TRBV14
ASSYGAGTSGGAANTGELF
>.|TRBV7-3
ASSFIGHGYT
>.|TRBV12-3/TRBV12-4
ASSLRDLYTGELF
>.|TRBV5-1
ASSLLGAWTQETQY
>.|TRBV6-1
ASNEGKGLTYNEQF
>TRBD1|TRBV19
ASSKLPGQGASTEAF
>TRBD2|TRBV30
AWRGPSGVYNEQF
>.|TRBV9
ASSVGGYRSTDTQY
>TRBD2|TRBV6-1
AAGGSYNEQF
>.|TRBV6-2/TRBV6-3
ASSYSTAAKNIQY
>.|TRBV20-1
SATTPSETEAF
>.|TRBV27
ASSFSGELF
>TRBD2|TRBV5-8
ASSGPGTSGRGHEQF
>TRBD2|TRBV7-3
ASSSGAGPPLEQF
>.|TRBV7-9
ASSIERPPYEQY
>.|TRBV20-1
SASHGRAEAF
>.|TRBV6-1
ASSAMRSGELF
>.|TRBV6-1
ASSPSQLGYT
>.|TRBV12-3/TRBV12-4
ASSLARRQETQY
>TRBD1|TRBV6-1
ASRRTGRWTEAF
>.|TRBV11-2
ASSLEWGLHQETQY
>TRBD2|TRBV7-9
ASSLGGGQYNEQF
>.|TRBV7-2
ASSLVSRRTDYGYT
>TRBD2|TRBV20-1
SARDSRLAGGPAHEQY
>.|TRBV11-2
ASSPNSGHTEAF
>TRBD2|TRBV5-1
ASSGRAKETQY
>TRBD1|TRBV2
ASSELTGMAPGGELF
>.|TRBV27
ASSLTAGGYEQY
>.|TRBV7-9
ASRSPSGNTIY
>.|TRBV11-3
ASSMGGNQPQH
>.|TRBV6-5
ASSYGIDGSHNEQF
>TRBD1|TRBV6-1
ASSSPINRGPSESYEQY
>.|TRBV6-4
ASSRGITGELF
>.|TRBV7-2
ASSDMVGGTYEQY
>.|TRBV4-2
ASSPGESLPREQY
>.|TRBV3-1
ASSQGGDKNIQY
>.|TRBV9
ASSVGLQGARRADTQY
>.|TRBV12-5
ASGSSVVETQY
>.|TRBV9
ASSPRTGANVLT
>.|TRBV7-2
ASSPTQGGYEQY
>.|TRBV2
ASKRRIDSNQPQH
>TRBD1|TRBV28
ASSPGTGEGTQY
>.|TRBV6-2/TRBV6-3
ASSYVASGEQY
>TRBD1|TRBV19
ASSIKAAGTGWTYEQY
>.|TRBV19
ASSIGAVGPDTQY
>.|TRBV7-6
ASSLGTGDLNTEAF